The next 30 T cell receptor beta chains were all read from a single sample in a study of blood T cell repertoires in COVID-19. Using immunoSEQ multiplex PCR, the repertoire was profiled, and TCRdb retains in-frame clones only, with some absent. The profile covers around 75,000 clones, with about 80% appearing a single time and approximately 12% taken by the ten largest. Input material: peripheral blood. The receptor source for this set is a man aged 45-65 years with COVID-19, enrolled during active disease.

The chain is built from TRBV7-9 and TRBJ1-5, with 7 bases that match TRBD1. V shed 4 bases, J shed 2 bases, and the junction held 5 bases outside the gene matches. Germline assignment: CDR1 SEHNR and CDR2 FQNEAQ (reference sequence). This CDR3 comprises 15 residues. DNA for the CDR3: TGTGCCAGCAGCTACGACGGGACAGGCAATCAGCCCCAGCATTTT. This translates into CASSYDGTGNQPQHF. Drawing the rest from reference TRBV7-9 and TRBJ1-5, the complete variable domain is DTGVSQNPRHKITKRGQNVTFRCDPISEHNRLYWYRQTLGQGPEFLTYFQNEAQLEKSRLLSDRFSAERPKGSFSTLEIQRTEQGDSAMYLCASSYDGTGNQPQHFGDGTRLSIL.

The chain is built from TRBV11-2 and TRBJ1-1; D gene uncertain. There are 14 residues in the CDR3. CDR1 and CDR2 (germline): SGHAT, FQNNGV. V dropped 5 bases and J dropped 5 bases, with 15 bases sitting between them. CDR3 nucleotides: TGTGCCAGCAGCCAACCTACGAAGAATACTGAAGCTTTCTTT. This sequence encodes CASSQPTKNTEAFF.

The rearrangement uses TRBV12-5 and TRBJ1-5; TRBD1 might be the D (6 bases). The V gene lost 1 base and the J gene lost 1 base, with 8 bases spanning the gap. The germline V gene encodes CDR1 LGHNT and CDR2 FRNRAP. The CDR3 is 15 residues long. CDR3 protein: CASGLGQVSNQPQHF. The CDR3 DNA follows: TGTGCTAGTGGTTTGGGACAGGTCAGCAATCAGCCCCAGCATTTT.

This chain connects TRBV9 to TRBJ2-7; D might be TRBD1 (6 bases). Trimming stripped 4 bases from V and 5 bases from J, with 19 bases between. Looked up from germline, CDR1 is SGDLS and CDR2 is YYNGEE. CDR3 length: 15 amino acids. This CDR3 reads CASSTHRVSPDEQYF. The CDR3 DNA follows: TGTGCCAGCAGCACCCACAGGGTCTCGCCCGACGAGCAGTACTTC.

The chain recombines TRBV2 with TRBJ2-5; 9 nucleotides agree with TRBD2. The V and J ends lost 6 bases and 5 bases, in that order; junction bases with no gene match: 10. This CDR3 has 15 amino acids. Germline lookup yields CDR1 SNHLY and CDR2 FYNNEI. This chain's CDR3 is CASSGAGGGSETQYF. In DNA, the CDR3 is TGTGCCAGCAGCGGAGCGGGGGGAGGGTCGGAGACCCAGTACTTC. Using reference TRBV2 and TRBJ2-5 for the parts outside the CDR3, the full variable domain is EPEVTQTPSHQVTQMGQEVILRCVPISNHLYFYWYRQILGQKVEFLVSFYNNEISEKSEIFDDQFSVERPDGSNFTLKIRSTKLEDSAMYFCASSGAGGGSETQYFGPGTRLLVL.

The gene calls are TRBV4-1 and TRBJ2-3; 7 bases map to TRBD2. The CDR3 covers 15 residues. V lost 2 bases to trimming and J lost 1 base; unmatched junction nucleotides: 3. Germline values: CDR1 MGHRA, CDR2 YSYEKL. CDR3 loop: CASSQLAEGTDTQYF. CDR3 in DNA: TGCGCCAGCAGCCAACTAGCGGAAGGCACAGATACGCAGTATTTT.

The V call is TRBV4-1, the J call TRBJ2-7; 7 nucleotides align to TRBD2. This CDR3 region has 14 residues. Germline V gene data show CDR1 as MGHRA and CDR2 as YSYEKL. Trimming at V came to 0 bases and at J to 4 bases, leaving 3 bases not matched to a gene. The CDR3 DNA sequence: TGCGCCAGCAGCCAAGAGGAGGGAGGGTACGAGCAGTACTTC. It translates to CASSQEEGGYEQYF.

The DNA of the CDR3 is TGTGCCAGCAGCTTAGACGGACTAAGCACAGATACGCAGTATTTT. It translates to CASSLDGLSTDTQYF. The rearrangement joins TRBV7-9 to TRBJ2-3; a possible D gene is TRBD2 (6 bases). Germline-derived CDR1 and CDR2 are SEHNR and FQNEAQ (reference sequence). The CDR3 is 15 amino acids. With 1 base removed from V and 0 bases from J, the gap between germline ends came to 8 bases. Variable domain in full (rest from reference TRBV7-9 and TRBJ2-3): DTGVSQNPRHKITKRGQNVTFRCDPISEHNRLYWYRQTLGQGPEFLTYFQNEAQLEKSRLLSDRFSAERPKGSFSTLEIQRTEQGDSAMYLCASSLDGLSTDTQYFGPGTRLTVL.

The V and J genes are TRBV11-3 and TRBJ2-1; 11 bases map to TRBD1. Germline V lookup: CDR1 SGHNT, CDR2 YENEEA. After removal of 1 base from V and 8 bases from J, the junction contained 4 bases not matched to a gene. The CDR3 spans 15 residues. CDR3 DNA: TGTGCCAGCAGCTTAGGAGGGACAGGGGGTTATGAGCAGTTCTTC. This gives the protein CASSLGGTGGYEQFF.

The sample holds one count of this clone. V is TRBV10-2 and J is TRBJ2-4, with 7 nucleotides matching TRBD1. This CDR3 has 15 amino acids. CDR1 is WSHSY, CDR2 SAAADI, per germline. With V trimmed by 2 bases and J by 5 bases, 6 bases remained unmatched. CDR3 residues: CASSEDRVLQNIQYF. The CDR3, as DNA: TGCGCCAGCAGTGAGGACAGGGTCCTCCAAAACATTCAGTACTTC.

The CDR3 coding sequence is TGTGCCAGTGCTTCCGGGACTAGCAGTCTCAATGAGCAGTTCTTC. This gives the protein CASASGTSSLNEQFF. The rearrangement joins TRBV6-5 to TRBJ2-1; 9 bases map to TRBD2. The CDR3 loop spans 15 amino acids. Trimming removed 9 bases from V and 6 bases from J; junction bases left unmatched: 12. From germline, CDR1 is MNHEY and CDR2 SVGAGI.

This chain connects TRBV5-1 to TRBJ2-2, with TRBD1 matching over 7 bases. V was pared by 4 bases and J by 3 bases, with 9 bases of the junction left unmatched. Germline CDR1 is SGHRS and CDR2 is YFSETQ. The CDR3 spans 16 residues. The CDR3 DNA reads TGCGCCAGCAGCCCCGGGACAGACCAGCACACCGGGGAGCTGTTTTTT. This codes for CASSPGTDQHTGELFF.

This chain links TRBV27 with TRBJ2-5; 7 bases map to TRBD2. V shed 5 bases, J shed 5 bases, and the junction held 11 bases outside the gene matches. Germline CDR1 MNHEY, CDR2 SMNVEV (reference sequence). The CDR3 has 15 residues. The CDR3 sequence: CASSILARNVETQYF. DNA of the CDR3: TGTGCCAGCAGTATACTAGCGCGAAACGTGGAGACCCAGTACTTC.

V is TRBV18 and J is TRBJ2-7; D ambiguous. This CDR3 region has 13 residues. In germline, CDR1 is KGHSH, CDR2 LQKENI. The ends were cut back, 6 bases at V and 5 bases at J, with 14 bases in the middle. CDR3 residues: CASSPGLNDEQYF. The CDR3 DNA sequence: TGTGCCAGCTCCCCCGGTTTAAACGACGAGCAGTACTTC. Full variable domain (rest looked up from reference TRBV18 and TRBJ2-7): NAGVMQNPRHLVRRRGQEARLRCSPMKGHSHVYWYRQLPEEGLKFMVYLQKENIIDESGMPKERFSAEFPKEGPSILRIQQVVRGDSAAYFCASSPGLNDEQYFGPGTRLTVT.

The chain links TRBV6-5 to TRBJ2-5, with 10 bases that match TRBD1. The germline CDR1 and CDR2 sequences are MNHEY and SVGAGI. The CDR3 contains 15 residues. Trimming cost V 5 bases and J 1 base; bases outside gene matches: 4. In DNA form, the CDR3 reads TGTGCCAGCAGTCGAGGACAGGGGGTCCAAGAGACCCAGTACTTC. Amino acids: CASSRGQGVQETQYF.

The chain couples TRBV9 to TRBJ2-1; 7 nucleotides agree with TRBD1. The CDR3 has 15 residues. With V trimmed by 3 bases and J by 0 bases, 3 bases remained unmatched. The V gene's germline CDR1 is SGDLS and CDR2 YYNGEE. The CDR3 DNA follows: TGTGCCAGCAGCGCTGGGACAGTCTCCTACAATGAGCAGTTCTTC. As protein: CASSAGTVSYNEQFF.

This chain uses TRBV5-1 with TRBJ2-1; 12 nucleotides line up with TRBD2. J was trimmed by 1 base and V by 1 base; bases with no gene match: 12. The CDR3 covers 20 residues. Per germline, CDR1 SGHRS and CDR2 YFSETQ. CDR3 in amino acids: CASSLTLAGGLLGSYNEQFF. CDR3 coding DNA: TGCGCCAGCAGCTTGACCCTAGCGGGGGGGCTATTGGGGTCCTACAATGAGCAGTTCTTC. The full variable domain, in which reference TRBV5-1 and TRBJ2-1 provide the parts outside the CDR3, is KAGVTQTPRYLIKTRGQQVTLSCSPISGHRSVSWYQQTPGQGLQFLFEYFSETQRNKGNFPGRFSGRQFSNSRSEMNVSTLELGDSALYLCASSLTLAGGLLGSYNEQFFGPGTRLTVL.

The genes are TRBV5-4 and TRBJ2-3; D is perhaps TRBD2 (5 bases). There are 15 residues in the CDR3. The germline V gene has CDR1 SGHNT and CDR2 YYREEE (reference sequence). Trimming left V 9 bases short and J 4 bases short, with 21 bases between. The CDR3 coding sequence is TGTGCCACCACAGAGGAGGCTAGCAGATCAGATACGCAGTATTTT. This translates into CATTEEASRSDTQYF.

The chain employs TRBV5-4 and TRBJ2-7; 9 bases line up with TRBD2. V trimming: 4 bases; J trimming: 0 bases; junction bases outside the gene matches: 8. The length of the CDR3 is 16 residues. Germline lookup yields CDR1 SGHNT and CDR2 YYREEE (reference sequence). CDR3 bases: TGTGCCAGCAGCCAAAGCGGGGGGTGGTCCTCCTACGAGCAGTACTTC. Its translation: CASSQSGGWSSYEQYF.

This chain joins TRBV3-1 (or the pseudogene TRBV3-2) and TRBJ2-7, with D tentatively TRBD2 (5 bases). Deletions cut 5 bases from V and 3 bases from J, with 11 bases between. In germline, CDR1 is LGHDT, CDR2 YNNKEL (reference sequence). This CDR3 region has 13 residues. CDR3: CASSFRRGYEQYF. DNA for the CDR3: TGTGCCAGCAGCTTCCGTCGGGGCTACGAGCAGTACTTC.

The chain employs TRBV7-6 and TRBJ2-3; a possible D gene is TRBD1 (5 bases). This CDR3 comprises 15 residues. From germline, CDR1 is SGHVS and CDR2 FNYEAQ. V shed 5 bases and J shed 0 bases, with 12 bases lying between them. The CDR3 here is CASSPRQSSTDTQYF. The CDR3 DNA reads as TGTGCCAGCAGCCCCCGACAGTCTAGCACAGATACGCAGTATTTT.

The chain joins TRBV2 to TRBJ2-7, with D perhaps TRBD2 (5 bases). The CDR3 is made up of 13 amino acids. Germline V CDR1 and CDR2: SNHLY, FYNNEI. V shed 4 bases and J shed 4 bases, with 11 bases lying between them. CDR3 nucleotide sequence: TGTGCCAGCAGTGGCCCTAGCCGTTACGAGCAGTACTTC. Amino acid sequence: CASSGPSRYEQYF.

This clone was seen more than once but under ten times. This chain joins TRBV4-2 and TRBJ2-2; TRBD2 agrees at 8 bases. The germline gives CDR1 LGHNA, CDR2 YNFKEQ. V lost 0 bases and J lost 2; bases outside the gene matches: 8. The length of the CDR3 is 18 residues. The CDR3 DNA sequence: TGTGCCAGCAGCCAAGATCCCCTAGCGGGCCTTAACACCGGGGAGCTGTTTTTT. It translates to CASSQDPLAGLNTGELFF.

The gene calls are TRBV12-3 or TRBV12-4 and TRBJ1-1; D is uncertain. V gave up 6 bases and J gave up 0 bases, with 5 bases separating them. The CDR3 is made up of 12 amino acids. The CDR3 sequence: CASRIMNTEAFF. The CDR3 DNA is TGTGCCAGCAGAATAATGAACACTGAAGCTTTCTTT.

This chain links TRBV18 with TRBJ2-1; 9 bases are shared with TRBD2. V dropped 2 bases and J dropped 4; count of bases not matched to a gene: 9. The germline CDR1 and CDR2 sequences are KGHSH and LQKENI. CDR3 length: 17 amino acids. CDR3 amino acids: CASSPYVAGAGYNEQFF. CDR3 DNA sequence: TGTGCCAGCTCACCATATGTAGCGGGGGCGGGTTACAATGAGCAGTTCTTC.

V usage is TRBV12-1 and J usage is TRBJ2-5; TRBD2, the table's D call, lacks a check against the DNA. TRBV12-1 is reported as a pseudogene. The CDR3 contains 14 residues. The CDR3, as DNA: TGTGCCAGCAGCCGAAAGGGACTTAAAGAGACCCAGTACTTC. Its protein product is CASSRKGLKETQYF.

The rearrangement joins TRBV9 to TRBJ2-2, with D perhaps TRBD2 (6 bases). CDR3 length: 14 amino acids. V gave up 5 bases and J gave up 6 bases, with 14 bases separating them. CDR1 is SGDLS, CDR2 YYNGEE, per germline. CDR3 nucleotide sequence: TGTGCCAGCAGTGTGCGGGGAATTGCCGGGGAGCTGTTTTTT. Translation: CASSVRGIAGELFF.

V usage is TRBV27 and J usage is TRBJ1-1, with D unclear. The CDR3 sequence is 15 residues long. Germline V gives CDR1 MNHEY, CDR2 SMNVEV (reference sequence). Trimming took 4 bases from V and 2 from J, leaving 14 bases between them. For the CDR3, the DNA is TGTGCCAGCAGTTCGGGGTCAGCGCCCAACACTGAAGCTTTCTTT. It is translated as CASSSGSAPNTEAFF.

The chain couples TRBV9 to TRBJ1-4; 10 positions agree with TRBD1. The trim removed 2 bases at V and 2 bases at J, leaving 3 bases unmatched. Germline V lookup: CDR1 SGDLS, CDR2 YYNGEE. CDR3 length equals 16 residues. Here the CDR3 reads CASSVGTGATNEKLFF. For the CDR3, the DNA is TGTGCCAGCAGCGTGGGGACAGGGGCGACTAATGAAAAACTGTTTTTT.

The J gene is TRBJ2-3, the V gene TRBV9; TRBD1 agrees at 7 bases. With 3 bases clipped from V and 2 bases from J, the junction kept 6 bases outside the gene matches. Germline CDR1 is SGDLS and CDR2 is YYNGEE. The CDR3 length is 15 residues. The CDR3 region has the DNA TGTGCCAGCAGCGGCCGGGACAGTATCACAGATACGCAGTATTTT. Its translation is CASSGRDSITDTQYF. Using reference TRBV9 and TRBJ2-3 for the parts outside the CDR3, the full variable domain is DSGVTQTPKHLITATGQRVTLRCSPRSGDLSVYWYQQSLDQGLQFLIQYYNGEERAKGNILERFSAQQFPDLHSELNLSSLELGDSALYFCASSGRDSITDTQYFGPGTRLTVL.